The clone carrying this T cell receptor (beta chain) was seen repeatedly, ten times or more. The antigen is not known. Patients counted as stable if ophthalmopathy did not develop within 18 months. Among the patients, aged 18 to 65, hyperthyroidism was newly diagnosed and had lasted under 2 months. V was shortened by 4 bases and J by 4 bases, with 8 bases between the two germline ends. Per the germline V gene, CDR1 is MNHEY and CDR2 is SMNVEV (reference sequence). There are 13 residues in the CDR3. This specimen comes from a study of T cells in Graves' hyperthyroidism and ophthalmopathy. Study results and limitations: Median prediction lead before ophthalmopathy onset was 6.5 months with the model. Appearing also in blood were most of the thyroid clonotypes expanded above 0.001.

RNA transcripts gave rise to amplified TCR beta CDR3 regions. The TCR CDR3 first-round RT-PCR relied on the HTBI primer set. MiXCR was run by TCRdb on the multiplex PCR reads, yielding one entry per CDR3 protein. The sample includes 200,000 to 250,000 distinct CDR3 sequences, approximately 20% of them seen just once. The receptor was isolated from a man aged 35 to 55 with Graves' hyperthyroidism. The sequencing sample was made of blood. The rearrangement uses TRBV27 and TRBJ2-1; a possible D gene is TRBD1 (5 bases). The CDR3 region is CASSWTRYNEQFF. The CDR3 bases are TGTGCCAGCAGTTGGACAAGGTACAATGAGCAGTTCTTC.